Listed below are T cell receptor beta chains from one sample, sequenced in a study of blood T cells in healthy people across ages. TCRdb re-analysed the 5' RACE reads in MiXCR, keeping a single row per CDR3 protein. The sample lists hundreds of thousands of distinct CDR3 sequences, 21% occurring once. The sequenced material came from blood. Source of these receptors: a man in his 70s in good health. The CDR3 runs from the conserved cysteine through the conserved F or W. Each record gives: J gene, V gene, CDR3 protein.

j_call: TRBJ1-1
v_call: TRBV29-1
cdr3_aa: CSVEPQGGTEAFF

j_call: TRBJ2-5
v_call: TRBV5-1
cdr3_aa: CASSLGEPRTTQYF

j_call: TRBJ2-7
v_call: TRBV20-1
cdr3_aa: CSAREPRTGGYEQYF

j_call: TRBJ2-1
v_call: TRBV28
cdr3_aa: CASSLRLAGGAPYNEQFF

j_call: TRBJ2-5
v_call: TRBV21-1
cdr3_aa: CASSKVASGSYCEQFF

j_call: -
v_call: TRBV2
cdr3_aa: CASSEGPVTYEQYF

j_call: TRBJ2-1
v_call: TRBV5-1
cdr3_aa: CASSLGSAGIDEQFF

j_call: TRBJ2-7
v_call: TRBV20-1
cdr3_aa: CSARDKTAYEQYF

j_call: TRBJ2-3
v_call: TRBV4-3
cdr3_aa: CASSQVTPGTTDTQYF

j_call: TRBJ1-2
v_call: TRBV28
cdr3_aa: CASRPTGGGYGYTF